The 13 T cell receptor beta chains listed next were all sequenced from one sample in a study of cytomegalovirus exposure and HLA in healthy donors. The PCR used 60 Vbeta and 13 Jbeta primers. Profiled with immunoSEQ multiplex PCR; TCRdb holds only in-frame clones, not every one. This sample lists over 200,000 clones; its ten largest clones have roughly 0.98%. Sequenced material: PBMCs. These receptor sequences come from a woman in her twenties or thirties in good health and CMV-seropositive.

This chain uses TRBV4-3 with TRBJ2-7; TRBD2 matches 7 bases. This CDR3 is built from 18 residues. Germline V gene lookup returns CDR1 LGHNA and CDR2 YSLEER. V lost 1 base and J lost 0; bases outside the gene matches: 12. The CDR3 DNA is TGCGCCAGCAGCCAAGGTTTCGAAAAGCGGGACGTCTCCTACGAGCAGTACTTC. Translated: CASSQGFEKRDVSYEQYF.

This sequence joins TRBV29-1 and TRBJ2-5; tentatively, D is TRBD1 (6 bases). Trimming took 7 bases from V and 0 from J, leaving 9 bases between them. The CDR3 is 12 amino acids. Germline CDR1 reads SQVTM; CDR2 reads ANQGSEA. CDR3 in DNA: TGCAGCGCGGACAGAGACCAAGAGACCCAGTACTTC. It specifies CSADRDQETQYF.

The gene calls are TRBV6-5 and TRBJ2-3, with D perhaps TRBD1 (5 bases). V lost 2 bases, J lost 6 bases, and 9 bases lay in between. CDR3 length: 13 residues. Germline CDR1 reads MNHEY; CDR2 reads SVGAGI. The DNA for the CDR3 is TGTGCCAGCAGTTACCAGGGTTTGGATACGCAGTATTTT. It is translated as CASSYQGLDTQYF.

This chain connects TRBV7-2 to TRBJ2-2, with D possibly matching TRBD1 (6 bases). This CDR3 spans 16 amino acids. Germline CDR1 is SGHTA and CDR2 is FQGNSA. V dropped 5 bases and J dropped 1 base, with 14 bases sitting between them. The CDR3 DNA follows: TGTGCCAGCAGCGCCCAGACCAGGGGGAACACCGGGGAGCTGTTTTTT. Its translation is CASSAQTRGNTGELFF.

This chain connects TRBV5-4 to TRBJ2-1; D unclear. This CDR3 comprises 12 residues. Germline CDR1 SGHNT, CDR2 YYREEE (reference sequence). V dropped 4 bases and J dropped 2 bases, with 4 bases sitting between them. The CDR3 DNA is TGTGCCAGCAGCGCGACCTACAATGAGCAGTTCTTC. It is translated as CASSATYNEQFF.

The gene calls are TRBV7-8 and TRBJ2-7; TRBD2 matches at 11 bases. V shed 0 bases, J shed 8 bases, and the junction held 9 bases outside the gene matches. The CDR3 totals 16 residues. The germline gives CDR1 SGHVS, CDR2 FQNEAQ. The CDR3 sequence is CASSLAYHLAGGKQYF. DNA of the CDR3: TGTGCCAGCAGCTTAGCCTATCACCTAGCGGGAGGAAAGCAGTACTTC.

V usage is TRBV2 and J usage is TRBJ2-3, with D hard to call. CDR3 length: 13 residues. With 4 bases removed from V and 5 bases from J, the gap between germline ends came to 10 bases. CDR1 is SNHLY and CDR2 is FYNNEI in the germline V gene. The CDR3 nucleotides are TGTGCCAGCAGTGGCATGTCTAGAGATACGCAGTATTTT. Amino acid sequence: CASSGMSRDTQYF.

CDR3 nucleotides: TGTGCCAGCAGTGGACTAAATCCTTACGAGCAGTACTTC. Translation: CASSGLNPYEQYF. V gene TRBV11-3 combines with J gene TRBJ2-7, with TRBD2 as a possible D gene (6 bases). The CDR3 loop spans 13 amino acids. Germline V gives CDR1 SGHNT, CDR2 YENEEA. V shed 6 bases and J shed 4 bases, with 13 bases lying between them.

The chain joins TRBV28 to TRBJ2-3, with TRBD2 matching 14 bases. J lost 7 bases, V lost 1 base, and 10 bases had no gene match. This CDR3 has 18 residues. Germline CDR1 MDHEN, CDR2 SYDVKM. CDR3 DNA: TGTGCCAGCAGTTTATACGGCCAGGGACTAGCGGGGGCCCATACGCAGTATTTT. Residues: CASSLYGQGLAGAHTQYF.

The chain carries TRBV27 and TRBJ2-1, with D hard to call. CDR3 length equals 11 residues. Trimming left V 6 bases short and J 5 bases short, with 5 bases between. Germline V lookup: CDR1 MNHEY, CDR2 SMNVEV (reference sequence). DNA for the CDR3: TGTGCCAGCAGCTATAACAATGAGCAGTTCTTC. Its translation is CASSYNNEQFF.

The chain joins TRBV9 to TRBJ2-1, with a possible D match to TRBD2 (6 bases). The V and J ends lost 3 bases and 6 bases respectively, with 7 bases between them. The CDR3 covers 12 residues. Germline V gene data show CDR1 as SGDLS and CDR2 as YYNGEE. CDR3 protein: CASSARGNEQFF. CDR3 coding DNA: TGTGCCAGCAGCGCGCGGGGCAATGAGCAGTTCTTC.

CDR3 sequence reads: CASSPGRDGETQYF. The CDR3 DNA follows: TGCGCCAGCAGCCCCGGCAGGGATGGAGAGACCCAGTACTTC. The genes are TRBV5-1 and TRBJ2-5, with D tentatively TRBD1 (5 bases). The V end lost 4 bases, the J end lost 4 bases, and 14 bases lay between the germline ends. The CDR3 runs to 14 residues. Germline-derived CDR1 and CDR2 are SGHRS and YFSETQ.

The gene calls are TRBV11-1 and TRBJ2-7, with D possibly being TRBD2 (5 bases). The V end was cut by 1 base, the J end by 2 bases, with 15 bases between. CDR1 SGHAT and CDR2 FQDESV come from the germline V gene (reference sequence). The CDR3 totals 16 residues. For the CDR3, the DNA is TGTGCCAGCAGCTTAGGGACCGGAGGTCGGGCCTACGAGCAGTACTTC. Encoded protein: CASSLGTGGRAYEQYF.